Listed here are 25 T cell receptor beta chains from one sample, sequenced in a study of cytomegalovirus exposure and HLA in healthy donors. The PCR contained 60 Vbeta and 13 Jbeta primers. The table came from immunoSEQ multiplex PCR; TCRdb's copy has only in-frame clones and leaves some out. The data contain roughly 200,000 clones, under 9.5% of them seen just once; the ten biggest clones take up roughly 1.3%. The sequenced sample was PBMCs. Every receptor here comes from a woman between 25 and 40 years old in good health and CMV-seropositive.

The chain couples TRBV7-9 to TRBJ2-1, with D possibly TRBD1 on 6 matching bases. The CDR3 covers 15 residues. V was cut by 3 bases and J by 8 bases, with 17 bases left in between. The germline V gene has CDR1 SEHNR and CDR2 FQNEAQ (reference sequence). CDR3 protein: CASSFTGPLWDEQFF. The CDR3 nucleotides are TGTGCCAGCAGCTTTACAGGGCCTTTGTGGGATGAGCAGTTCTTC.

The chain combines TRBV29-1 with TRBJ1-2; 7 positions agree with TRBD1. V was pared by 6 bases and J by 2 bases, with 18 bases of the junction left unmatched. The CDR3 has 17 amino acids. The germline V gene has CDR1 SQVTM and CDR2 ANQGSEA. In DNA, the CDR3 is TGCAGCGTGCCCAGTAGGGAAAGGGGGCGTATGAACTATGGCTACACCTTC. Its translation: CSVPSRERGRMNYGYTF. Drawing the rest from reference TRBV29-1 and TRBJ1-2, the complete variable domain is SAVISQKPSRDICQRGTSLTIQCQVDSQVTMMFWYRQQPGQSLTLIATANQGSEATYESGFVIDKFPISRPNLTFSTLTVSNMSPEDSSIYLCSVPSRERGRMNYGYTFGSGTRLTVV.

There are a few counts of this clone. The V call is TRBV5-1, the J call TRBJ2-1; D is ambiguous. The CDR3 length is 15 residues. Trimming pared 2 bases from V and 2 bases from J, leaving 11 bases between. CDR1 is SGHRS, CDR2 YFSETQ, per germline. The CDR3 DNA reads TGCGCCAGCAGCTTTGTGCCAGAGGCCTACAATGAGCAGTTCTTC. Translated, it gives CASSFVPEAYNEQFF. Variable domain in full (rest from reference TRBV5-1 and TRBJ2-1): KAGVTQTPRYLIKTRGQQVTLSCSPISGHRSVSWYQQTPGQGLQFLFEYFSETQRNKGNFPGRFSGRQFSNSRSEMNVSTLELGDSALYLCASSFVPEAYNEQFFGPGTRLTVL.

The chain links TRBV27 to TRBJ2-7; maybe TRBD1 (6 bases). The CDR3 loop spans 15 amino acids. V lost 4 bases and J 4 bases, leaving 17 bases between the germline ends. The germline CDR1 and CDR2 sequences are MNHEY and SMNVEV (reference sequence). The CDR3 sequence is CASSSPGQGPYEQYF. The CDR3 DNA sequence: TGTGCCAGCAGTTCCCCGGGACAAGGACCTTACGAGCAGTACTTC.

The chain couples TRBV5-1 to TRBJ2-1; 12 bases agree with TRBD2. Trimming cost V 4 bases and J 2 bases; bases outside gene matches: 4. The germline V gene has CDR1 SGHRS and CDR2 YFSETQ. The CDR3 totals 16 residues. The chain's CDR3 is CASSRTSGTPYNEQFF. For the CDR3, the DNA is TGCGCCAGCAGCAGGACTAGCGGGACCCCCTACAATGAGCAGTTCTTC. Full variable domain (remainder filled in from reference TRBV5-1 and TRBJ2-1): KAGVTQTPRYLIKTRGQQVTLSCSPISGHRSVSWYQQTPGQGLQFLFEYFSETQRNKGNFPGRFSGRQFSNSRSEMNVSTLELGDSALYLCASSRTSGTPYNEQFFGPGTRLTVL.

This clone was detected a few times. The chain has TRBV30 and TRBJ2-2; 13 bases are a match to TRBD2. Germline V gene sequence: CDR1 GTSNPN, CDR2 SVGIG (reference sequence). V shed 7 bases and J 4 bases; nucleotides not matched to a gene: 9. CDR3 size: 16 residues. The DNA of the CDR3 is TGTGCCTTTCGACTAGCGGGAGGATTTAGCACCGGGGAGCTGTTTTTT. This encodes CAFRLAGGFSTGELFF.

In this sample, this clone turned up a few times. The DNA of the CDR3 is TGTGCCAGCAGAGCGACAGGGCCCGGACTGGAAGCTTTCTTT. Translated: CASRATGPGLEAFF. The V gene is TRBV28, the J gene TRBJ1-1; 7 bases agree with TRBD1. Germline assignment: CDR1 MDHEN and CDR2 SYDVKM. The J segment lost 8 bases and the V segment lost 6 bases, leaving 12 bases of the junction unmatched. The CDR3 totals 14 residues. Together with reference TRBV28 and TRBJ1-1, the CDR3 gives the full variable domain: DVKVTQSSRYLVKRTGEKVFLECVQDMDHENMFWYRQDPGLGLRLIYFSYDVKMKEKGDIPEGYSVSREKKERFSLILESASTNQTSMYLCASRATGPGLEAFFGQGTRLTVV.

This chain connects TRBV19 to TRBJ2-1, with 8 bases lining up with TRBD1. V lost 7 bases, J lost 8 bases, and 7 bases stayed unmatched. CDR3 length: 13 amino acids. The germline V gene has CDR1 LNHDA and CDR2 SQIVND (reference sequence). The CDR3: CASMWQGADEQFF. The CDR3 nucleotides read TGTGCCAGTATGTGGCAGGGGGCGGATGAGCAGTTCTTC.

The table lists this clone with a few counts. Relative to the germline gene, one junction end is altered; a read error may explain this. The chain recombines TRBV4-1 with TRBJ1-5; a weak D match, TRBD1 (5 bases). CDR1 and CDR2 from the germline V gene are MGHRA and YSYEKL. This CDR3 comprises 16 residues. CDR3 nucleotide sequence: TGCGACAGCAGCCGAGAACCGGGGGGGAGCAATCAGCCCAAGCATTTT. Residues: CDSSREPGGSNQPKHF.

This chain joins TRBV4-2 and TRBJ1-4; D gene ambiguous. The CDR3 extends over 16 amino acids. Deletions cut 1 base from V and 3 bases from J, with 12 bases between. The germline gives CDR1 LGHNA, CDR2 YNFKEQ. CDR3 sequence reads: CASSQGVAVANEKLFF. The CDR3 nucleotides read TGTGCCAGCAGCCAAGGTGTCGCGGTGGCTAATGAAAAACTGTTTTTT.

This chain connects TRBV19 to TRBJ1-2; the match to TRBD1 covers 8 bases. With V trimmed by 4 bases and J by 7 bases, 17 bases remained unmatched. The CDR3 contains 17 residues. CDR1 LNHDA and CDR2 SQIVND come from the germline V gene (reference sequence). CDR3 nucleotides: TGTGCCAGTAGTACACACTTCCGAACAGGGGGACGATTTGGCTACACCTTC. It is translated as CASSTHFRTGGRFGYTF.

The chain couples TRBV6-5 to TRBJ2-7; the D gene is possibly TRBD2 (6 bases). V lost 6 bases and J 0 bases, leaving 12 bases between the germline ends. The germline CDR1 and CDR2 sequences are MNHEY and SVGAGI. The CDR3 contains 14 residues. The CDR3 sequence is CASRRREISYEQYF. For the CDR3, the DNA is TGTGCCAGCAGAAGGAGGGAAATCTCCTACGAGCAGTACTTC.

On this clone itself: The junction and the germline gene differ at one end; a read error may be behind it. The V call is TRBV29-1, the J call TRBJ2-1, with a possible D match to TRBD1 (6 bases). The CDR3 totals 12 residues. CDR1 and CDR2 from the germline V gene are SQVTM and ANQGSEA. The CDR3 loop reads CSVVGPTGTPLF. CDR3 DNA sequence: TGCAGCGTTGTCGGGCCGACCGGGACACCACTCTTC.

This clone was seen more than once but under ten times. The chain uses TRBV7-8 and TRBJ1-5; TRBD1 matches 7 bases. The V and J ends lost 5 bases and 0 bases, in that order; junction bases with no gene match: 10. CDR1 SGHVS and CDR2 FQNEAQ come from the germline V gene. CDR3 size: 17 residues. Written as DNA, the CDR3 is TGTGCCAGCAGCCAGGGGACCGGGACAGATAGCAATCAGCCCCAGCATTTT. Translated, it gives CASSQGTGTDSNQPQHF.

In this sample, this clone turned up a few times. The genes are TRBV6-1 and TRBJ2-4; TRBD2 matches 13 bases. After removal of 6 bases from V and 7 bases from J, the junction contained 6 bases not matched to a gene. There are 15 residues in the CDR3. CDR1 is MNHNS and CDR2 is SASEGT in the germline V gene. The CDR3 nucleotides are TGTGCCAGCAGACCTGGACTAGCGGGAGTTAACATTCAGTACTTC. Translation: CASRPGLAGVNIQYF.

This clone was observed a few times. V gene TRBV19 combines with J gene TRBJ2-1; a weak D match, TRBD2 (5 bases). Germline CDR1 LNHDA, CDR2 SQIVND (reference sequence). The CDR3 runs 16 residues. Trimming took 5 bases from V and 5 from J, leaving 19 bases between them. Here the CDR3 DNA reads TGTGCCAGTAGTTTCGCCGGGGTTGGTAGTCACAATGAGCAGTTCTTC. Translated: CASSFAGVGSHNEQFF.

This clone was seen more than once but under ten times. This chain uses TRBV5-1 with TRBJ2-5; 8 bases map to TRBD1. Germline V gene lookup returns CDR1 SGHRS and CDR2 YFSETQ. The CDR3 loop spans 14 amino acids. Trimming at V came to 3 bases and at J to 3 bases, leaving 4 bases not matched to a gene. The chain's CDR3 is CASSSDRVEETQYF. DNA of the CDR3: TGCGCCAGCAGCTCGGACAGGGTGGAAGAGACCCAGTACTTC.

The rearrangement links TRBV7-2 to TRBJ2-5; D is perhaps TRBD1 (5 bases). The V end was cut by 0 bases, the J end by 3 bases, with 8 bases between. Germline V gene lookup returns CDR1 SGHTA and CDR2 FQGNSA. CDR3 length equals 14 residues. This chain's CDR3 is CASSLATGKETQYF. DNA of the CDR3: TGTGCCAGCAGCTTAGCTACAGGAAAAGAGACCCAGTACTTC.

This rearrangement joins TRBV7-2 to TRBJ2-7; 7 positions match TRBD2. Germline CDR1 is SGHTA and CDR2 is FQGNSA. J lost 2 bases, V lost 4 bases, and 11 bases had no gene match. CDR3 length: 16 residues. The CDR3 loop reads CASSSSGGRNPYEQYF. In nucleotides, the CDR3 is TGTGCCAGCAGCTCGTCCGGCGGGAGAAATCCCTACGAGCAGTACTTC.

This clone was found a few times. The chain links TRBV5-1 to TRBJ2-7; 8 nucleotides line up with TRBD2. V shed 4 bases, J shed 7 bases, and the junction held 7 bases outside the gene matches. Germline CDR1 is SGHRS and CDR2 is YFSETQ. The CDR3 loop spans 13 amino acids. The chain's CDR3 is CASSRNSGAEQYF. In DNA, the CDR3 is TGCGCCAGCAGCCGGAATAGCGGGGCTGAGCAGTACTTC.

This clone occurred a few times. The chain uses TRBV15 and TRBJ2-1, with 10 bases aligning to TRBD2. Unmatched junction bases numbered 13, after V lost 5 bases and J lost 6 bases. From germline, CDR1 is LNHNV and CDR2 YYDKDF (reference sequence). This CDR3 region has 17 residues. This CDR3 is CATSGFKAGGPSNEQFF. The CDR3 region has the DNA TGTGCCACCAGCGGCTTTAAAGCGGGAGGGCCCTCCAATGAGCAGTTCTTC.

The chain has TRBV5-8 and TRBJ2-5, with D possibly TRBD2 on 5 matching bases. Germline lookup yields CDR1 SGHTS and CDR2 YDEGEE. V was pared by 0 bases and J by 6 bases, with 15 bases between. This CDR3 has 15 amino acids. The CDR3 DNA is TGTGCCAGCAGCTTGGTTTCTCTGAGGGTGAAGACCCAGTACTTC. It is translated as CASSLVSLRVKTQYF. The whole variable domain, remainder taken from reference TRBV5-8 and TRBJ2-5, is EAGVTQSPTHLIKTRGQQATLRCSPISGHTSVYWYQQALGLGLQFLLWYDEGEERNRGNFPPRFSGRQFPNYSSELNVNALELEDSALYLCASSLVSLRVKTQYFGPGTRLLVL.

Only a few counts were recorded for this clone. CDR3 protein: CASSPGQGRPGYTF. CDR3 DNA sequence: TGTGCCAGTAGTCCCGGACAGGGGCGCCCAGGCTACACCTTC. The rearrangement uses TRBV19 and TRBJ1-2; 9 positions match TRBD1. Germline assignment: CDR1 LNHDA and CDR2 SQIVND (reference sequence). Trimming removed 5 bases from V and 8 bases from J; junction bases left unmatched: 9. The CDR3 has 14 amino acids.

CDR3 DNA: TGTGCCAGCAGCTTATGGGACAGCCTGCGTCAAGCTGAAGCTTTCTTT. It translates to CASSLWDSLRQAEAFF. V and J are TRBV7-9 and TRBJ1-1; 7 bases map to TRBD1. V trimming: 2 bases; J trimming: 6 bases; junction bases outside the gene matches: 12. The CDR3 contains 16 residues. Germline CDR1 is SEHNR and CDR2 is FQNEAQ (reference sequence).

Only a few counts were recorded for this clone. V usage is TRBV6-5 and J usage is TRBJ1-2, with TRBD1 matching 7 bases. The CDR3 consists of 16 residues. The trim removed 0 bases at V and 7 bases at J, leaving 11 bases unmatched. Germline CDR1 reads MNHEY; CDR2 reads SVGAGI. CDR3 DNA sequence: TGTGCCAGCAGTTACTCAGGGGGCGAGAGGAGTGTTGGCTACACCTTC. It yields the protein CASSYSGGERSVGYTF.